The 22 T cell receptor beta chains below were found in one sample sequenced in a study of cytomegalovirus exposure and HLA in healthy donors. Using immunoSEQ multiplex PCR, the repertoire was profiled, and TCRdb retains in-frame clones only, with some absent. The sample includes about 220,000 clones, just under 90% seen only once; the top ten take around 2.6%. Sequences were obtained from PBMCs. Receptors were obtained from a man between 18 and 35 years old in good health and CMV-seronegative.

The V call is TRBV7-2, the J call TRBJ1-2; D is unresolved. V lost 6 bases, J lost 3 bases, and 14 bases lay in between. In germline, CDR1 is SGHTA, CDR2 FQGNSA. The CDR3 consists of 14 residues. The chain's CDR3 is CASRRPSGHYGYTF. CDR3 DNA: TGTGCCAGCAGACGACCCTCAGGCCACTATGGCTACACCTTC.

The V call is TRBV4-1, the J call TRBJ1-5; D call uncertain. V lost 3 bases and J 4 bases, leaving 7 bases between the germline ends. The CDR3 totals 13 residues. The germline CDR1 and CDR2 sequences are MGHRA and YSYEKL. CDR3 in amino acids: CASSHSGNQPQHF. In DNA form, the CDR3 reads TGCGCCAGCAGCCATAGCGGTAATCAGCCCCAGCATTTT.

The CDR3 is CASSLPRLTNEQFF. The CDR3 DNA reads TGTGCCAGCAGCTTACCCCGTCTAACCAATGAGCAGTTCTTC. This sequence joins TRBV7-9 and TRBJ2-1; D call uncertain. V lost 2 bases, J lost 6 bases, and 11 bases lay in between. Germline CDR1 and CDR2: SEHNR and FQNEAQ (reference sequence). This CDR3 is 14 amino acids long.

The CDR3 DNA reads TGTGCCAGCAGCTTGGTTGGGGCCTCCACACCCTACGAGCAGTACTTC. Its translation: CASSLVGASTPYEQYF. The V gene is TRBV5-6, the J gene TRBJ2-7; tentatively, D is TRBD1 (5 bases). The V end was cut by 0 bases, the J end by 2 bases, with 15 bases between. The germline CDR1 and CDR2 sequences are SGHDT and YYEEEE. This CDR3 region has 16 residues.

V and J are TRBV7-2 and TRBJ2-3, with TRBD2 matching over 8 bases. V lost 3 bases to trimming and J lost 4 bases; unmatched junction nucleotides: 9. Germline V lookup: CDR1 SGHTA, CDR2 FQGNSA. The CDR3 contains 16 residues. The CDR3 loop is CASSFPAGGASDTQYF. The CDR3 DNA follows: TGTGCCAGCAGCTTTCCCGCCGGGGGGGCCTCAGATACGCAGTATTTT.

This CDR3 reads CASSGQTSASYEQYF. The CDR3 DNA reads as TGTGCCAGCAGTGGGCAAACTAGCGCCTCCTACGAGCAGTACTTC. The chain joins TRBV7-2 to TRBJ2-7, with 7 bases fitting TRBD2. Germline lookup yields CDR1 SGHTA and CDR2 FQGNSA. Trimming took 6 bases from V and 0 from J; bases not matched to a gene: 8. The CDR3 has 15 residues.

V and J are TRBV27 and TRBJ1-4; 7 bases line up with TRBD1. Germline V CDR1 and CDR2: MNHEY, SMNVEV (reference sequence). The junction had 13 bases not matched to a gene; V was cut back by 7 bases and J by 8 bases. The CDR3 totals 15 residues. The CDR3 loop is CASTDLKGASEKLFF. CDR3 bases: TGTGCCAGCACCGATCTGAAGGGGGCTAGCGAAAAACTGTTTTTT.

V usage is TRBV28 and J usage is TRBJ1-2; D is perhaps TRBD1 (6 bases). Germline CDR1 MDHEN, CDR2 SYDVKM. Deletions cut 10 bases from V and 0 bases from J, with 12 bases between. This CDR3 has 13 residues. CDR3 sequence reads: CAIRTAPNYGYTF. The CDR3 DNA reads as TGTGCCATCCGGACAGCCCCTAACTATGGCTACACCTTC.

The chain combines TRBV9 with TRBJ1-6, with 7 bases fitting TRBD1. This CDR3 has 16 amino acids. The trim removed 3 bases at V and 5 bases at J, leaving 8 bases unmatched. CDR1 is SGDLS and CDR2 is YYNGEE in the germline V gene. CDR3 protein: CASSALGQMNNSPLHF. CDR3 coding DNA: TGTGCCAGCAGCGCTTTGGGACAGATGAATAATTCACCCCTCCACTTT.

This rearrangement joins TRBV28 to TRBJ1-2; TRBD1 aligns across 7 bases. CDR3 size: 14 residues. The germline V gene has CDR1 MDHEN and CDR2 SYDVKM. The ends lost 5 bases at V and 4 bases at J; junction bases unmatched: 7. CDR3 sequence (DNA): TGTGCCAGCAGTCGAGACCAGGGGGGCTATGGCTACACCTTC. This translates into CASSRDQGGYGYTF.

The chain joins TRBV28 to TRBJ1-2; no reliable D call. The V gene's germline CDR1 is MDHEN and CDR2 SYDVKM. The V end was cut by 7 bases, the J end by 4 bases, with 13 bases between. The CDR3 runs 13 residues. CDR3 sequence (DNA): TGTGCCAGCACCCGCGGGAACCTCTATGGCTACACCTTC. The encoded protein is CASTRGNLYGYTF.

The J gene is TRBJ2-3, the V gene TRBV27; the match to TRBD2 covers 8 bases. The germline V gene encodes CDR1 MNHEY and CDR2 SMNVEV (reference sequence). Trimming removed 6 bases from V and 7 bases from J; junction bases left unmatched: 9. The CDR3 has 14 residues. CDR3 residues: CASSPGTSTHTQYF. For the CDR3, the DNA is TGTGCCAGCAGCCCGGGGACTAGTACACATACGCAGTATTTT.

The chain links TRBV6-5 to TRBJ2-5; D possibly corresponds to TRBD2 (5 bases). V shed 5 bases and J shed 5 bases, with 18 bases lying between them. CDR1 is MNHEY, CDR2 SVGAGI, per germline. The CDR3 is 15 amino acids. The CDR3 coding sequence is TGTGCCAGCAGTCTCCTTTTCGGGGTGGGGGAGACCCAGTACTTC. Translated, it gives CASSLLFGVGETQYF.

V usage is TRBV27 and J usage is TRBJ2-7, with D perhaps matching TRBD2 (5 bases). The CDR3 spans 13 residues. V lost 10 bases and J 3 bases, leaving 16 bases between the germline ends. CDR1 is MNHEY, CDR2 SMNVEV, per germline (reference sequence). This CDR3 is CANRYVGIYEQYF. In DNA form, the CDR3 reads TGTGCCAACAGATATGTCGGGATCTACGAGCAGTACTTC.

Remarks on this clone: A read error may produce the germline difference seen at one junction end. The V call is TRBV2, the J call TRBJ2-7, with D possibly matching TRBD1 (6 bases). The CDR3 extends over 15 amino acids. Germline assignment: CDR1 SNHLY and CDR2 FYNNEI. Written as DNA, the CDR3 is TGTGCCGGCAGGGGTCCGGGACACTCCCCCTACGAGCAGTACTTC. It translates to CAGRGPGHSPYEQYF.

As DNA, the CDR3 is TGTGCCAGTAGTGAACGGGACAGGGGACTCTATGGCTACACCTTC. This codes for CASSERDRGLYGYTF. The chain employs TRBV19 and TRBJ1-2; 10 positions match TRBD1. This CDR3 is 15 amino acids long. Germline V gives CDR1 LNHDA, CDR2 SQIVND (reference sequence). V shed 5 bases and J 4 bases; nucleotides not matched to a gene: 7. Filled out from reference TRBV19 and TRBJ1-2, the complete variable domain reads DGGITQSPKYLFRKEGQNVTLSCEQNLNHDAMYWYRQDPGQGLRLIYYSQIVNDFQKGDIAEGYSVSREKKESFPLTVTSAQKNPTAFYLCASSERDRGLYGYTFGSGTRLTVV.

The chain uses TRBV5-4 and TRBJ1-2; 7 bases map to TRBD1. Unmatched junction bases numbered 8, after V lost 4 bases and J lost 8 bases. Germline V gives CDR1 SGHNT, CDR2 YYREEE (reference sequence). The CDR3 is 13 residues long. This CDR3 reads CASSTRQGRGYTF. The DNA of the CDR3 is TGTGCCAGCAGCACCCGACAGGGCCGGGGCTACACCTTC.

V gene TRBV2 combines with J gene TRBJ1-2; the match to TRBD1 covers 9 bases. This CDR3 is 14 amino acids long. V shed 4 bases, J shed 8 bases, and the junction held 8 bases outside the gene matches. Germline V gene sequence: CDR1 SNHLY, CDR2 FYNNEI. CDR3 residues: CASSGTQGAGGYTF. DNA of the CDR3: TGTGCCAGCAGTGGGACACAGGGGGCGGGAGGCTACACCTTC.

The chain recombines TRBV28 with TRBJ2-7, with TRBD2 matching over 13 bases. The germline V gene encodes CDR1 MDHEN and CDR2 SYDVKM. Germline trimming cut 5 bases from V and 9 bases from J; bases unmatched to any gene: 16. The CDR3 has 17 amino acids. As DNA, the CDR3 is TGTGCCAGCAGTCCTCCCCCCGGGACTAGCGGGATTGTTGGGCAGTACTTC. It is translated as CASSPPPGTSGIVGQYF.

A single count supports this clone. The chain uses TRBV4-1 and TRBJ1-6, with a possible D match to TRBD1 (5 bases). Trimming removed 0 bases from V and 4 bases from J, with 22 bases in between. The CDR3 spans 20 residues. Germline values: CDR1 MGHRA, CDR2 YSYEKL. The CDR3 loop reads CASSQDAGTFGPTYNSPLHF. CDR3 coding DNA: TGCGCCAGCAGCCAAGATGCCGGGACTTTTGGCCCCACTTATAATTCACCCCTCCACTTT.

This chain links TRBV2 with TRBJ1-2; the D gene is possibly TRBD1 (5 bases). The CDR3 runs 14 residues. Germline CDR1 reads SNHLY; CDR2 reads FYNNEI. Trimming stripped 2 bases from V and 4 bases from J, with 11 bases between. Written as DNA, the CDR3 is TGTGCCAGCAGTGAATCCGACAGATTCTATGGCTACACCTTC. It encodes CASSESDRFYGYTF.

V usage is TRBV27 and J usage is TRBJ2-5; perhaps TRBD1 as D (5 bases). This CDR3 spans 13 amino acids. Looked up from germline, CDR1 is MNHEY and CDR2 is SMNVEV (reference sequence). V lost 2 bases, J lost 5 bases, and 9 bases lay in between. In nucleotides, the CDR3 is TGTGCCAGCAGTTTAAGGGGTTGGGAGACCCAGTACTTC. Its protein product is CASSLRGWETQYF.